The subject of this entry is one TCR beta chain. Its specificity is not known. The sample originates from a study of shared clonotypes between healthy human individuals. Original handling: ImmunoSEQ yielded junction-only sequences lacking quality scores, so filtering differed. Sequenced by immunoSEQ multiplex PCR; TCRdb stores in-frame clones only, minus some. That table is the source of V, J and clone size, and D and trimming were worked out from the DNA. The data show a few hundred thousand clones, around 87% seen once. Study results and caveats: The donor pool, a small one, limited the genetic and exposure-history diversity represented.

Everyone who donated was a Caucasian adult who lived in Nashville, Tennessee. The sequenced sample consisted of memory CD8+ T cells sorted from blood. The subset here: CD45RO+ cells pooled with CCR7-negative TemRA cells. This TCR was recovered from a man in his late teens or twenties in good health.

The CDR3 DNA reads as TGTGCCACTAGACTAGCGGGAGAGGGCACCGGGGAGCTGTTTTTT. It yields the protein CATRLAGEGTGELFF. The chain is built from TRBV19 and TRBJ2-2; 12 nucleotides line up with TRBD2. The trim removed 10 bases at V and 4 bases at J, leaving 7 bases unmatched. The germline V gene has CDR1 LNHDA and CDR2 SQIVND (reference sequence). The CDR3 extends over 15 amino acids.